This T cell receptor beta chain was captured by sequencing in a study of blood T cell repertoires in COVID-19. The wider study: COVID-19 samples, acute and convalescent, were from the United States, Italy and Spain. From T cells, B-cell-depleted T cells, or PBMCs came the material, which was cDNA or gDNA.

The germline V gene has CDR1 LGHDT and CDR2 YNNKEL (reference sequence). The CDR3 runs 15 residues. Trimming at V came to 4 bases and at J to 1 base, leaving 2 bases not matched to a gene. Methods used by the authors: Researchers report that nucleated cell counts were estimated from reference gene primer amplification. TCRdb's table, derived via immunoSEQ multiplex PCR, lists solely in-frame clones and lacks some. The V and J calls and clone size were taken over from that table, and D and trimming were inferred from the DNA. Of over 250,000 clones listed, 80% to 90% are singletons. Sequenced sample: peripheral blood. This TCR derives from an older woman with acute or convalescent COVID-19. This sequence joins TRBV3-1 (or the pseudogene TRBV3-2) and TRBJ2-2; the match to TRBD1 covers 8 bases. The CDR3 reads CASSPGQENTGELFF. CDR3 bases: TGTGCCAGCAGCCCGGGACAGGAGAACACCGGGGAGCTGTTTTTT.